A single sample is the source of the 28 T cell receptor beta chains below, sequenced in a study of blood T cell repertoires in COVID-19. Clones were sequenced by immunoSEQ multiplex PCR, and TCRdb holds only the in-frame ones, with some missing. Counted here are over 45,000 clones, approximately 88% occurring once; the ten biggest clones make up approximately 19%. The specimen sequenced was peripheral blood. The receptors shown here come from a man in his sixties or seventies with active COVID-19.

The J gene is TRBJ2-2, the V gene TRBV4-3; D is ambiguous. Trimming shortened V by 0 bases and J by 2 bases, and 10 bases separated the two germline ends. The germline V gene has CDR1 LGHNA and CDR2 YSLEER. This CDR3 has 16 residues. CDR3 region: CASSQDRLINTGELFF. CDR3 nucleotides: TGCGCCAGCAGCCAAGACAGGCTTATCAACACCGGGGAGCTGTTTTTT.

The rearrangement links TRBV27 to TRBJ1-1, with D possibly matching TRBD1 (6 bases). Germline-derived CDR1 and CDR2 are MNHEY and SMNVEV (reference sequence). Trimming removed 3 bases at V and 8 bases at J, with 16 bases between. The CDR3 has 14 amino acids. The CDR3 DNA follows: TGTGCCAGCAGTTTCGCGGGGGCCGGATCCGAAGCTTTCTTT. The encoded protein is CASSFAGAGSEAFF.

This clone was counted once. The chain links TRBV7-2 to TRBJ2-7, with TRBD1 identical over 8 bases. This CDR3 spans 14 amino acids. V lost 3 bases, J lost 6 bases, and 7 bases stayed unmatched. Germline assignment: CDR1 SGHTA and CDR2 FQGNSA. The CDR3 DNA reads as TGTGCCAGCAGCTTCCTGACAGGGGAGAGCGAGCAGTACTTC. It codes for CASSFLTGESEQYF.

The chain couples TRBV5-1 to TRBJ2-2; 12 bases match TRBD2. The CDR3 covers 16 residues. The V and J ends lost 3 bases and 5 bases, in that order; junction bases with no gene match: 5. CDR1 is SGHRS, CDR2 YFSETQ, per germline. CDR3 DNA sequence: TGCGCCAGCAGCTCAAGACTAGCGGGAGCAACCGGGGAGCTGTTTTTT. It translates to CASSSRLAGATGELFF.

The V call is TRBV6-5, the J call TRBJ2-3, with 7 positions matching TRBD2. The germline V gene has CDR1 MNHEY and CDR2 SVGAGI. The V and J ends lost 1 base and 2 bases, in that order; junction bases with no gene match: 3. This CDR3 region has 15 residues. CDR3 coding DNA: TGTGCCAGCAGTTACTTTGCGGGAGCCACAGATACGCAGTATTTT. This translates into CASSYFAGATDTQYF.

This clone was observed a handful of times. V is TRBV7-9 and J is TRBJ2-7; D perhaps matches TRBD2 (6 bases). Trimming removed 4 bases from V and 6 bases from J, with 25 bases in between. This CDR3 has 17 amino acids. Germline lookup yields CDR1 SEHNR and CDR2 FQNEAQ (reference sequence). The CDR3: CASSSPTIGGSPTEQYF. The CDR3 coding sequence is TGTGCCAGCAGCTCCCCAACAATTGGAGGGAGTCCGACCGAGCAGTACTTC. The full variable domain, in which reference TRBV7-9 and TRBJ2-7 provide the parts outside the CDR3, is DTGVSQNPRHKITKRGQNVTFRCDPISEHNRLYWYRQTLGQGPEFLTYFQNEAQLEKSRLLSDRFSAERPKGSFSTLEIQRTEQGDSAMYLCASSSPTIGGSPTEQYFGPGTRLTVT.

The chain uses TRBV11-1 and TRBJ2-7; 7 nucleotides line up with TRBD1. The CDR3 totals 15 residues. J was trimmed by 1 base and V by 4 bases; bases with no gene match: 7. Germline V gene data show CDR1 as SGHAT and CDR2 as FQDESV (reference sequence). The CDR3 sequence: CASSSSGTASYEQYF. The CDR3 nucleotides are TGTGCCAGCAGCTCCTCCGGGACAGCTTCCTACGAGCAGTACTTC.

This sequence joins TRBV4-1 and TRBJ2-2, with TRBD1 as a possible D gene (6 bases). The germline V and J ends were trimmed by 3 bases and 5 bases, with 10 bases remaining between them. Germline assignment: CDR1 MGHRA and CDR2 YSYEKL. There are 14 residues in the CDR3. Here the CDR3 DNA reads TGCGCCAGCAGCCACCCGCAGGGGACCGGGGAGCTGTTTTTT. It yields the protein CASSHPQGTGELFF.

The CDR3 DNA sequence: TGTGCCAGCAGCCCCGAGGGTCGAGATACGCAGTATTTT. It codes for CASSPEGRDTQYF. This chain links TRBV7-9 with TRBJ2-3, with D possibly being TRBD2 (5 bases). The germline V gene encodes CDR1 SEHNR and CDR2 FQNEAQ (reference sequence). Trimming stripped 5 bases from V and 5 bases from J, with 11 bases between. The CDR3 runs 13 residues. Combining the CDR3 with reference TRBV7-9 and TRBJ2-3 gives the whole variable domain DTGVSQNPRHKITKRGQNVTFRCDPISEHNRLYWYRQTLGQGPEFLTYFQNEAQLEKSRLLSDRFSAERPKGSFSTLEIQRTEQGDSAMYLCASSPEGRDTQYFGPGTRLTVL.

This clone showed up just once. The chain carries TRBV7-3 and TRBJ2-1; TRBD1 aligns across 7 bases. The CDR3 extends over 16 amino acids. The trim removed 0 bases at V and 3 bases at J, leaving 5 bases unmatched. CDR1 is SGHTA, CDR2 FQGTGA, per germline. CDR3 coding DNA: TGTGCCAGCAGCTTAACAGGGGGCGTCGGCTACAATGAGCAGTTCTTC. It encodes CASSLTGGVGYNEQFF.

This chain links TRBV11-3 with TRBJ2-7; possibly TRBD2 for D (5 bases). Germline V CDR1 and CDR2: SGHNT, YENEEA. This CDR3 has 15 amino acids. Trimming left V 5 bases short and J 2 bases short, with 16 bases between. CDR3 DNA: TGTGCCAGCAGCGGAGGTGTCAGTTCCCCCTACGAGCAGTACTTC. As protein: CASSGGVSSPYEQYF.

J is TRBJ1-1 and V is TRBV6-2 or TRBV6-3; TRBD1 matches at 7 bases. From germline, CDR1 is MNHEY and CDR2 SVGEGT. The CDR3 runs 15 residues. The J segment lost 2 bases and the V segment lost 6 bases, leaving 9 bases of the junction unmatched. The CDR3 nucleotides are TGTGCCAGCAGCAAGAAGGGGGCCGTAAACACTGAAGCTTTCTTT. Translation gives CASSKKGAVNTEAFF.

J is TRBJ2-3 and V is TRBV5-4; D is possibly TRBD1 (7 bases). This CDR3 has 15 residues. Trimming took 2 bases from V and 4 from J, leaving 14 bases between them. The germline V gene encodes CDR1 SGHNT and CDR2 YYREEE (reference sequence). The CDR3 protein is CASSFAGQTSDTQYF. DNA for the CDR3: TGTGCCAGCAGCTTTGCGGGACAGACATCAGATACGCAGTATTTT.

In DNA form, the CDR3 reads TGTGCCAGCAGTGCACCCGGGATATACACAGATACGCAGTATTTT. Its protein product is CASSAPGIYTDTQYF. The rearrangement uses TRBV25-1 and TRBJ2-3; a possible D gene is TRBD2 (5 bases). The CDR3 extends over 15 amino acids. The germline V gene encodes CDR1 MGHDK and CDR2 SYGVNS. V gave up 4 bases and J gave up 2 bases, with 13 bases separating them.

The J gene is TRBJ2-7, the V gene TRBV7-2, with 8 bases aligning to TRBD2. Trimming removed 5 bases from V and 2 bases from J; junction bases left unmatched: 5. Germline CDR1 is SGHTA and CDR2 is FQGNSA. The CDR3 runs 14 residues. CDR3 protein: CASSLSGRTYEQYF. In nucleotides, the CDR3 is TGTGCCAGCAGCCTAAGCGGGAGAACCTACGAGCAGTACTTC.

This CDR3 is CASSPYRFGYGYTF. The CDR3 nucleotides are TGTGCCAGCAGCCCATATCGGTTCGGCTATGGCTACACCTTC. The chain is built from TRBV5-8 and TRBJ1-2; D gene unclear. V shed 4 bases and J shed 4 bases, with 14 bases lying between them. Germline CDR1 is SGHTS and CDR2 is YDEGEE. The CDR3 has 14 residues.

CDR3 loop: CASSIGLAPTYNEQFF. Written as DNA, the CDR3 is TGTGCCAGCAGCATAGGTCTAGCGCCCACCTACAATGAGCAGTTCTTC. V gene TRBV5-8 combines with J gene TRBJ2-1, with D tentatively TRBD2 (6 bases). The ends were cut back, 4 bases at V and 2 bases at J, with 16 bases in the middle. Germline V gene sequence: CDR1 SGHTS, CDR2 YDEGEE. This CDR3 is 16 amino acids long.

This chain connects TRBV4-1 to TRBJ1-5, with 12 bases that match TRBD1. The J segment lost 5 bases and the V segment lost 4 bases, leaving 3 bases of the junction unmatched. From germline, CDR1 is MGHRA and CDR2 YSYEKL. The CDR3 loop spans 15 amino acids. The CDR3 region is CASSPGTGGYQPQHF. The DNA of the CDR3 is TGCGCCAGCAGCCCCGGGACAGGGGGCTATCAGCCCCAGCATTTT.

This chain uses TRBV7-3 with TRBJ2-1, with TRBD2 matching 9 bases. V gave up 5 bases and J gave up 4 bases; unmatched junction bases: 12. The CDR3 runs 17 residues. Per germline, CDR1 SGHTA and CDR2 FQGTGA. The CDR3: CASSPLGGGRGYNEQFF. CDR3 sequence (DNA): TGTGCCAGCAGCCCCCTCGGAGGCGGGAGGGGGTACAATGAGCAGTTCTTC.

The chain uses TRBV6-5 and TRBJ1-6, with 7 nucleotides matching TRBD1. Germline CDR1 and CDR2: MNHEY and SVGAGI. Losses at the gene ends were 7 bases for V and 9 bases for J; bases not matched to a gene: 12. The CDR3 totals 15 residues. DNA of the CDR3: TGTGCCAGCACCTACGGCTCAGGGGGGACTTCACCCCTCCACTTT. Residues: CASTYGSGGTSPLHF.

J is TRBJ2-3 and V is TRBV7-8; 8 bases are a match to TRBD2. CDR1 and CDR2 from the germline V gene are SGHVS and FQNEAQ. The CDR3 spans 15 residues. With 5 bases clipped from V and 10 bases from J, the junction kept 14 bases outside the gene matches. CDR3 protein: CASSPRDSGIIAQYF. In nucleotides, the CDR3 is TGTGCCAGCAGCCCCCGGGATAGCGGGATAATTGCGCAGTATTTT.

The V gene is TRBV4-2, the J gene TRBJ1-2, with D maybe TRBD1 (5 bases). The germline V and J ends were trimmed by 0 bases and 0 bases, with 11 bases remaining between them. Looked up from germline, CDR1 is LGHNA and CDR2 is YNFKEQ. This CDR3 is 16 amino acids long. As DNA, the CDR3 is TGTGCCAGCAGCCAAGATGTAGGGGAAGCTAACTATGGCTACACCTTC. Residues: CASSQDVGEANYGYTF.

The rearrangement uses TRBV6-6 and TRBJ2-5; a possible D gene is TRBD2 (5 bases). Germline CDR1 reads MNHNY; CDR2 reads SVGAGI (reference sequence). Trimming stripped 9 bases from V and 1 base from J, with 15 bases between. The CDR3 is 14 residues long. CDR3 nucleotides: TGTGCCAGTCTGGCGCGGGCCACCCAAGAGACCCAGTACTTC. Translating gives CASLARATQETQYF.

The chain carries TRBV5-4 and TRBJ1-3; TRBD1 agrees at 8 bases. The germline gives CDR1 SGHNT, CDR2 YYREEE (reference sequence). J lost 0 bases, V lost 2 bases, and 4 bases had no gene match. This CDR3 contains 16 residues. CDR3 sequence (DNA): TGTGCCAGCAGCTTACTAACAGGGGGCTCTGGAAACACCATATATTTT. This encodes CASSLLTGGSGNTIYF.

The rearrangement joins TRBV18 to TRBJ1-6; D is ambiguous. This CDR3 region has 17 residues. Germline CDR1 and CDR2: KGHSH and LQKENI. The ends were cut back, 6 bases at V and 7 bases at J, with 22 bases in the middle. The DNA for the CDR3 is TGTGCCAGCTCGTCGGGATCGGAGGAAGCGGGAAATTCACCCCTCCACTTT. The encoded protein is CASSSGSEEAGNSPLHF.

This chain connects TRBV29-1 to TRBJ2-1; D is perhaps TRBD2 (5 bases). Per the germline V gene, CDR1 is SQVTM and CDR2 is ANQGSEA. V was trimmed by 4 bases and J by 4 bases, leaving 11 bases between them. CDR3 size: 13 residues. In DNA, the CDR3 is TGCAGCGTTGGTGCAGAGGGATACAATGAGCAGTTCTTC. As protein: CSVGAEGYNEQFF.

The gene calls are TRBV20-1 and TRBJ1-1, with TRBD1 identical over 7 bases. The CDR3 is 15 amino acids. Germline CDR1 DFQATT, CDR2 SNEGSKA (reference sequence). V trimming: 3 bases; J trimming: 0 bases; junction bases outside the gene matches: 7. CDR3: CSASVAGGMNTEAFF. The CDR3 DNA sequence: TGCAGTGCTAGTGTGGCAGGGGGTATGAACACTGAAGCTTTCTTT.

The chain recombines TRBV7-2 with TRBJ2-1; TRBD1 agrees at 8 bases. From germline, CDR1 is SGHTA and CDR2 FQGNSA. V gave up 5 bases and J gave up 6 bases; unmatched junction bases: 12. CDR3 length equals 16 residues. The CDR3: CASSLPGAGGFNEQFF. For the CDR3, the DNA is TGTGCCAGCAGCCTACCGGGGGCAGGGGGCTTCAATGAGCAGTTCTTC.